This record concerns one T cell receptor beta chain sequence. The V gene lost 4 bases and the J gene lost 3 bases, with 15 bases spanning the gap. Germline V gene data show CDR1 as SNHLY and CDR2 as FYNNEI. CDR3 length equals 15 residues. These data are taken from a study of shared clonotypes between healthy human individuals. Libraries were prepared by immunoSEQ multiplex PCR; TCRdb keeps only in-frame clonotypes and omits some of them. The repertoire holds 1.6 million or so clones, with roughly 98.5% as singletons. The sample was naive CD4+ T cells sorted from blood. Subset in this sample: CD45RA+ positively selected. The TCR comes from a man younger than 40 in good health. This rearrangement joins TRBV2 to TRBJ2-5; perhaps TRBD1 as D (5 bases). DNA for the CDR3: TGTGCCAGCAGTGCAGGACACGCCAACGAAGAGACCCAGTACTTC. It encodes CASSAGHANEETQYF.